This TCR beta chain was captured in a study of T cell responses to AZD1222 COVID-19 vaccine (dated by TCRdb to the early 2020s). A note on the overall study: TCR sequencing was performed for fewer than 250 trial participants, of whom approximately 200 were given two doses of AZD1222 and some 26 were given two doses of MenACWY control vaccine. Trial participants were enrolled by age into subgroups of 18-55, 56-69 and 70-plus years, and about 150, 27 and 61 TCR-sequenced participants, respectively, were included in these subgroups.

Points on this clone: Its antigen target is currently unknown. Base qualities were left out, and no much larger clone turns up one base away.

From cysteine to phenylalanine, the CDR3 is 17 amino acids long. The CDR3 DNA has 51 bases and is translated from base 1. Cut back by 5 bases and 1 base, the V and J ends lie 20 bases apart. The germline V gene encodes CDR1 SGHTA and CDR2 FQGTGA. The CDR3 regions of human TCRbeta chains were analyzed by immunosequencing. In the authors' own workflow: TCRs in the repertoires were compared against a reference library of SARS-CoV-2-specific TCRs that had been generated with the MIRA antigen-specificity platform. Breadth meant the fraction of unique TCRs that were SARS-CoV-2-associated, whereas depth meant the fraction of total T cells that were SARS-CoV-2-associated. Using the MIRA data, each spike-specific TCR was assigned both to the spike region to which the TCR was reactive and to a CD4 or CD8 class. Log10-transformed breadth and depth values were compared by one-way ANOVA with Sidak's multiple comparisons tests. TCRdb holds this immuneACCESS table with in-frame rearrangements only. Some clones are missing; in checked studies, unresolved V genes explain under half, and the rest has no known cause. V, J and clone size are taken as reported in that table, and D and trimming were inferred from the DNA itself. The sample table shows roughly 140,000 clones, and around 83% are seen once. In total, the top ten clones hold about 4% of the sample.

What the authors observed across the whole study: After two AZD1222 doses, both the breadth and the depth of spike-specific TCRs were significantly higher than at day 0 and than in MenACWY recipients. Conclusions about previously exposed vaccinees were limited because only 6 or 7 AZD1222 recipients were SARS-CoV-2 seropositive at baseline. The 56-69-year group was small, and its depth increase did not reach significance, likely because of low power. Because no day 14 peak-response samples were available, repertoires were characterized only after the peak T cell response. Reportedly, almost half of the unique spike-specific TCRs recognized epitopes lying outside the regions that are mutated in the B.1.351 and B.1.1.7 variants. Participants were mostly white British, with more females than males. The authors suggested clonal diversity may have been underestimated. CD4 TCRs associated with the vaccine covered the entire spike protein, and the dominant responses were in regions 160-218 and 743-854.

The intended sense of this specimen's time point label: baseline before first vaccination. The treatment or condition tag for this specimen amounts to: meningococcal conjugate vaccine given as trial control. Vaccinee samples came from UK trials COV001 and COV002, including a single-blind randomized controlled phase 2/3 trial of AZD1222 (ChAdOx1 nCoV-19) in healthy adults. For TCRbeta chain sequencing, PBMC samples were collected from trial participants at day 0 and at day 28 after the second dose. Sequencing was performed on peripheral blood, taken on day 0 of MenACWY control vaccination. The chain is encoded by TRBV7-3 joined to TRBJ1-1; a tentative D call is TRBD1 (5 bases match). This sequence was found in an adult in good health. DNA sequence: TGTGCCAGCAGCCCCCATCGACCGTCAACAGGGAACACTGAAGCTTTCTTT. It translates to CASSPHRPSTGNTEAFF.